A single sample is the source of the 21 T cell receptor beta chains below, sequenced in a study of T cell responses to AZD1222 COVID-19 vaccine. The data were produced by immunoSEQ multiplex PCR, yet TCRdb's version contains in-frame clones alone and is incomplete. The repertoire has over 110,000 clones, around 89% of them found once; the top ten carry roughly 1.5%. This specimen was peripheral blood, taken on day 0 of AZD1222 vaccination. These receptors were taken from an adult in good health.

This sequence joins TRBV11-2 and TRBJ1-4; the D gene is possibly TRBD1 (6 bases). This CDR3 comprises 19 residues. Germline V CDR1 and CDR2: SGHAT, FQNNGV. Trimming cost V 1 base and J 1 base, with 19 bases left between them. The DNA of the CDR3 is TGTGCCAGCAGCTTAGGACGGGGGCCTTTATCCGAAACTAATGAAAAACTGTTTTTT. This translates into CASSLGRGPLSETNEKLFF.

The genes are TRBV29-1 and TRBJ1-3; D is undetermined. Germline CDR1 reads SQVTM; CDR2 reads ANQGSEA. This CDR3 is 13 amino acids long. V was clipped by 5 bases and J by 4 bases, with 12 bases between them. The CDR3 DNA reads as TGCAGCGTTCTTCGAGGGCCGGGAAACACCATATATTTT. Residues: CSVLRGPGNTIYF.

The chain is built from TRBV5-5 and TRBJ1-4; no clear D gene. V was cut by 0 bases and J by 8 bases, with 11 bases left in between. Germline V gene lookup returns CDR1 SGHKS and CDR2 YYEKEE (reference sequence). The CDR3 runs to 14 residues. The chain's CDR3 is CASSLGSTLEKLFF. The CDR3 DNA reads as TGTGCCAGCAGCTTGGGCAGCACCCTCGAAAAACTGTTTTTT.

The chain recombines TRBV10-3 with TRBJ2-4; 11 bases map to TRBD2. The germline gives CDR1 ENHRY, CDR2 SYGVKD. Losses at the gene ends were 2 bases for V and 1 base for J; bases not matched to a gene: 13. This CDR3 has 20 residues. This CDR3 is CAISETGLAGTSKAKNIQYF. CDR3 bases: TGTGCCATCAGTGAGACCGGACTAGCGGGTACTTCTAAGGCCAAAAACATTCAGTACTTC.

This chain connects TRBV11-2 to TRBJ2-3; D is unclear. The CDR3 runs 13 residues. Germline CDR1 SGHAT, CDR2 FQNNGV. The V gene lost 0 bases and the J gene lost 6 bases, with 7 bases spanning the gap. The CDR3 coding sequence is TGTGCCAGCAGCTTAGATCGGCTGGATACGCAGTATTTT. Translated, it gives CASSLDRLDTQYF.

V usage is TRBV5-4 and J usage is TRBJ2-2; D not resolved. The germline CDR1 and CDR2 sequences are SGHNT and YYREEE (reference sequence). V shed 5 bases and J shed 0 bases, with 11 bases lying between them. This CDR3 is 15 amino acids long. CDR3 nucleotides: TGTGCCAGCAGTGAGGACGGAACGAACACCGGGGAGCTGTTTTTT. Translated: CASSEDGTNTGELFF. Looking up the rest from reference TRBV5-4 and TRBJ2-2 gives the full variable domain: ETGVTQSPTHLIKTRGQQVTLRCSSQSGHNTVSWYQQALGQGPQFIFQYYREEENGRGNFPPRFSGLQFPNYSSELNVNALELDDSALYLCASSEDGTNTGELFFGEGSRLTVL.

V is TRBV5-6 and J is TRBJ1-5; 8 nucleotides agree with TRBD1. The CDR3 sequence is 17 residues long. Germline-derived CDR1 and CDR2 are SGHDT and YYEEEE. V trimming: 0 bases; J trimming: 5 bases; junction bases outside the gene matches: 10. CDR3 loop: CASSLGQGKGRHQPQHF. CDR3 coding DNA: TGTGCCAGCAGCTTGGGACAGGGGAAGGGGCGGCATCAGCCCCAGCATTTT.

Concerning this clone: A read error may account for a junction end that differs from germline. The chain joins TRBV2 to TRBJ2-7; D gene unclear. CDR1 is SNHLY and CDR2 is FYNNEI in the germline V gene. There are 14 residues in the CDR3. The CDR3 sequence: CASSEGAATYGQYF. CDR3 DNA: TGTGCCAGCAGTGAAGGTGCAGCTACCTACGGGCAGTACTTC.

This clone was observed a single time. This CDR3 is CASSFVQTNTGELFF. CDR3 sequence (DNA): TGTGCCAGCAGCTTTGTACAAACGAACACCGGGGAGCTGTTTTTT. This rearrangement joins TRBV7-9 to TRBJ2-2; D not resolved. Germline CDR1 SEHNR, CDR2 FQNEAQ (reference sequence). The CDR3 runs 15 residues. V shed 3 bases and J shed 0 bases, with 8 bases lying between them. The entire variable domain, with the rest obtained from reference TRBV7-9 and TRBJ2-2, is as follows: DTGVSQNPRHKITKRGQNVTFRCDPISEHNRLYWYRQTLGQGPEFLTYFQNEAQLEKSRLLSDRFSAERPKGSFSTLEIQRTEQGDSAMYLCASSFVQTNTGELFFGEGSRLTVL.

This chain connects TRBV5-1 to TRBJ1-5; D not resolved. The germline gives CDR1 SGHRS, CDR2 YFSETQ. This CDR3 has 13 amino acids. Trimming cost V 0 bases and J 9 bases, with 10 bases left between them. The CDR3 DNA is TGCGCCAGCAGCTTGGCGGGGTCTTCGCCCCAGCATTTT. Its translation is CASSLAGSSPQHF.

The chain employs TRBV28 and TRBJ1-5, with 9 bases aligning to TRBD1. J lost 4 bases, V lost 5 bases, and 6 bases had no gene match. Germline CDR1 reads MDHEN; CDR2 reads SYDVKM. The CDR3 sequence is 15 residues long. The CDR3 sequence is CASSPGQGWNQPQHF. The CDR3 DNA sequence: TGTGCCAGCAGTCCGGGACAGGGTTGGAATCAGCCCCAGCATTTT.

The genes are TRBV13 and TRBJ1-2; 7 bases are shared with TRBD1. V lost 2 bases to trimming and J lost 8 bases; unmatched junction nucleotides: 17. Germline V gives CDR1 PRHDT, CDR2 FYEKMQ (reference sequence). CDR3 length equals 17 residues. The CDR3 loop is CASSLSLDRVSLGGYTF. CDR3 sequence (DNA): TGTGCCAGCAGCTTATCCCTTGACAGGGTAAGTTTAGGAGGCTACACCTTC. Supplemented by reference TRBV13 and TRBJ1-2, the full variable domain reads AAGVIQSPRHLIKEKRETATLKCYPIPRHDTVYWYQQGPGQDPQFLISFYEKMQSDKGSIPDRFSAQQFSDYHSELNMSSLELGDSALYFCASSLSLDRVSLGGYTFGSGTRLTVV.

The V and J genes are TRBV14 and TRBJ2-7, with D perhaps TRBD1 (5 bases). The CDR3 length is 17 residues. The germline gives CDR1 SGHDN, CDR2 FVKESK. Between the trimmed V and J ends, which lost 0 bases and 2 bases, there was a span of 17 bases. As DNA, the CDR3 is TGTGCCAGCAGCCAAGATTCAAGGATCAAGGGGACCTACGAGCAGTACTTC. It specifies CASSQDSRIKGTYEQYF.

The chain couples TRBV9 to TRBJ1-2; 8 bases align to TRBD1. Germline loops: CDR1 SGDLS, CDR2 YYNGEE. The trim removed 3 bases at V and 3 bases at J, leaving 4 bases unmatched. The CDR3 consists of 14 residues. The CDR3 here is CASSATGGHYGYTF. For the CDR3, the DNA is TGTGCCAGCAGCGCAACAGGGGGTCACTATGGCTACACCTTC.

This sequence joins TRBV12-3 or TRBV12-4 and TRBJ2-2; possible D gene TRBD2, 5 bases. V was pared by 4 bases and J by 5 bases, with 5 bases between. CDR3 length equals 12 residues. Here the CDR3 reads CASSSGTGELFF. The CDR3 DNA follows: TGTGCCAGCAGTTCGGGAACCGGGGAGCTGTTTTTT.

This clone was counted once. V and J are TRBV7-9 and TRBJ1-5, with D possibly being TRBD1 (5 bases). The CDR3 is made up of 15 amino acids. Trimming removed 1 base from V and 5 bases from J, with 12 bases in between. Germline V gene data show CDR1 as SEHNR and CDR2 as FQNEAQ (reference sequence). CDR3 nucleotides: TGTGCCAGCAGCTTAGTAGGGCCGGGGGATCAGCCCCAGCATTTT. It encodes CASSLVGPGDQPQHF.

This clone appeared a few times. CDR3 amino acids: CASSVGTKTEAFF. DNA for the CDR3: TGTGCCAGCAGCGTTGGGACCAAGACTGAAGCTTTCTTT. V usage is TRBV9 and J usage is TRBJ1-1, with D possibly being TRBD1 (5 bases). Germline V CDR1 and CDR2: SGDLS, YYNGEE. V shed 2 bases and J shed 5 bases, with 10 bases lying between them. This CDR3 has 13 residues.

This clone came up a few times. The chain uses TRBV19 and TRBJ2-7; TRBD2 might be the D (5 bases). The CDR3 is 15 residues long. With 5 bases removed from V and 2 bases from J, the gap between germline ends came to 16 bases. Germline V gene sequence: CDR1 LNHDA, CDR2 SQIVND (reference sequence). The CDR3 region is CASSPGPGGTYEQYF. The CDR3, as DNA: TGTGCCAGTAGTCCTGGCCCTGGAGGAACCTACGAGCAGTACTTC.

This chain uses TRBV27 with TRBJ2-6, with D maybe TRBD1 (5 bases). The CDR3 has 15 amino acids. Looked up from germline, CDR1 is MNHEY and CDR2 is SMNVEV (reference sequence). Trimming took off 5 bases at V and 1 base at J, with 9 bases between the two ends. CDR3 DNA sequence: TGTGCCAGCAGTCCCCAGGGTTCTGGGGCCAACGTCCTGACTTTC. It specifies CASSPQGSGANVLTF.

The rearrangement uses TRBV6-5 and TRBJ1-2; possible D gene TRBD1, 5 bases. V lost 10 bases to trimming and J lost 4 bases, with 13 bases between them. CDR3 size: 12 residues. CDR1 and CDR2 from the germline V gene are MNHEY and SVGAGI. The CDR3 spells CATGTARYGYTF. The CDR3 nucleotides read TGTGCCACGGGGACCGCCCGCTATGGCTACACCTTC.

This chain uses TRBV5-1 with TRBJ1-3; 8 nucleotides agree with TRBD1. The CDR3 runs 15 residues. V gave up 0 bases and J gave up 2 bases; unmatched junction bases: 1. The germline V gene has CDR1 SGHRS and CDR2 YFSETQ. In DNA form, the CDR3 reads TGCGCCAGCAGCTTGGCCAGGGGGCCTGGAAACACCATATATTTT. It is translated as CASSLARGPGNTIYF.